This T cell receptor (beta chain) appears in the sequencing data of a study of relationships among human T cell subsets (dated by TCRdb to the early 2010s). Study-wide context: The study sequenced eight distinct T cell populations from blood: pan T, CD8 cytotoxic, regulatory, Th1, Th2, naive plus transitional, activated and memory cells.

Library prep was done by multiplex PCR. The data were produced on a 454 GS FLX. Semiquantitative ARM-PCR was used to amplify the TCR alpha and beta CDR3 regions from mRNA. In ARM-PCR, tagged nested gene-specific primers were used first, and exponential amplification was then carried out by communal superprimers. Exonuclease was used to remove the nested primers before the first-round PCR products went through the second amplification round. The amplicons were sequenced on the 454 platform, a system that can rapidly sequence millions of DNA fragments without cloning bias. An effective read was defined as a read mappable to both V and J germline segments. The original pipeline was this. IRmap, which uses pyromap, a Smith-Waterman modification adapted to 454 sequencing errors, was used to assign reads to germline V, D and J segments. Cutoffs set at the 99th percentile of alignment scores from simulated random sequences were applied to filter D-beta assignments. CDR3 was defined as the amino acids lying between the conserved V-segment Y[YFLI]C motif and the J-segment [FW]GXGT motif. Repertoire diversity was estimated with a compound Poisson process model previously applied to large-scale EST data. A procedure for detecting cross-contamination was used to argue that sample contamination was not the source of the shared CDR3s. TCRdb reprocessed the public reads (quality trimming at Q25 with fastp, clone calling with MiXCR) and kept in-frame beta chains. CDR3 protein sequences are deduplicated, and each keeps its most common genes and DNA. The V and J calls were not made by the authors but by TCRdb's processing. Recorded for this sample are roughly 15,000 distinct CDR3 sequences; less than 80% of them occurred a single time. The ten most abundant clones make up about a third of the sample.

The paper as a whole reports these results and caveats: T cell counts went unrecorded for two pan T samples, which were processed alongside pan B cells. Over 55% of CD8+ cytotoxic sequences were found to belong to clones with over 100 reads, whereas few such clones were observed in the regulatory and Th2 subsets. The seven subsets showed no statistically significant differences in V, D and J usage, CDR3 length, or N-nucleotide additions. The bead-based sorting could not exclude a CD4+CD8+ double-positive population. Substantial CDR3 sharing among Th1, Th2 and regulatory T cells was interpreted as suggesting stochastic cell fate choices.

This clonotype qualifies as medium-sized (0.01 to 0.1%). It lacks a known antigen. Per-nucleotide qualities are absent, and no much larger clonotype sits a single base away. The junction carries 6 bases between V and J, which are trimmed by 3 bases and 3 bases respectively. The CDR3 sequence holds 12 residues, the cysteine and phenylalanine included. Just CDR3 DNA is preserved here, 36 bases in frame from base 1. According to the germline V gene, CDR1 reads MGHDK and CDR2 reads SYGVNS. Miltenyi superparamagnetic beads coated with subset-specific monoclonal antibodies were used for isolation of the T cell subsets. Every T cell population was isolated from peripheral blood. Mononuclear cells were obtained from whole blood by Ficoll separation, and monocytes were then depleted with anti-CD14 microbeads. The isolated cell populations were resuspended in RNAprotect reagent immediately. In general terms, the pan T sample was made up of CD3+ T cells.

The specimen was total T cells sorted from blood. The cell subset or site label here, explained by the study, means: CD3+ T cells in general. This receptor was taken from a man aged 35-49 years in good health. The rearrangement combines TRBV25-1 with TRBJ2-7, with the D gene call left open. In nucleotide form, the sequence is TGTGCCAGCAGTGATCCGTACTACGAGCAGTACTTC. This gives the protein CASSDPYYEQYF.